This T cell receptor beta chain stems from a study of control samples from healthy donors and cancer patients. CDR3 length: 14 residues. Per germline, CDR1 PRHDT and CDR2 FYEKMQ (reference sequence). V gave up 5 bases and J gave up 7 bases, with 15 bases separating them. Some clones are missing from TCRdb's copy, which holds only in-frame ones; the method was immunoSEQ multiplex PCR. This sample carries under 150,000 clones, about 95% of them seen once, and the ten largest clones take approximately 4%. This sequence was found in a man younger than 45 in good health. Sequenced input: blood. The chain is built from TRBV13 and TRBJ2-1; D perhaps matches TRBD2 (5 bases). The CDR3 nucleotides read TGTGCCAGCAGCCCGCGGACTCCTCTAAATGAGCAGTTCTTC. Translated, it gives CASSPRTPLNEQFF.